This entry lists 26 T cell receptor beta chains sequenced from one sample in a study of beta chain features in type 1 diabetes. The authors reverse transcribed all of the isolated RNA, so sequencing captured expressed TCRB transcripts. The protocol was immunoSEQ multiplex PCR, while the TCRdb copy is restricted to in-frame clones and leaves out a portion. The profile covers about 660,000 clones, with around 15% appearing a single time and approximately 0.043% taken by the ten largest. Their specific antigens are unknown. Study-level findings and limits: TCRB CDR3 length was moderately but significantly reduced in all four CD4+ subsets of Type 1 diabetes patients.

The material sequenced was naive CD4+ T cells from blood. Source of these receptors: a man aged 18 to 35 with type 1 diabetes.

V usage is TRBV9 and J usage is TRBJ2-7; D is perhaps TRBD1 or TRBD2 (5 bases each). This CDR3 spans 15 amino acids. Germline V gene sequence: CDR1 SGDLS, CDR2 YYNGEE. Trimming removed 2 bases at V and 1 base at J, with 13 bases between. CDR3 sequence: CASSVSGAESYEQYF. DNA for the CDR3: TGTGCCAGCAGCGTCTCCGGGGCGGAATCCTACGAGCAGTACTTC. The full variable domain, with the rest looked up from reference TRBV9 and TRBJ2-7, is DSGVTQTPKHLITATGQRVTLRCSPRSGDLSVYWYQQSLDQGLQFLIQYYNGEERAKGNILERFSAQQFPDLHSELNLSSLELGDSALYFCASSVSGAESYEQYFGPGTRLTVT.

As DNA, the CDR3 is TGTGCCTGGAGTGTCTCGCGGGCTGGGGCCAACGTCCTGACTTTC. Its protein is CAWSVSRAGANVLTF. The chain joins TRBV30 to TRBJ2-6; D is perhaps TRBD2 (5 bases). The CDR3 consists of 15 residues. Germline CDR1 reads GTSNPN; CDR2 reads SVGIG (reference sequence). Deletions cut 0 bases from V and 2 bases from J, with 8 bases between. Variable domain in full (rest from reference TRBV30 and TRBJ2-6): SQTIHQWPATLVQPVGSPLSLECTVEGTSNPNLYWYRQAAGRGLQLLFYSVGIGQISSEVPQNLSASRPQDRQFILSSKKLLLSDSGFYLCAWSVSRAGANVLTFGAGSRLTVL.

About this clone: Different DNA sequences within this sample yield the same CDR3. The CDR3 nucleotides read TGTGCCAGCAGCCTACGGACGTATGGCTACACCTTC. Amino acid sequence: CASSLRTYGYTF. V usage is TRBV28 and J usage is TRBJ1-2; unclear D gene. V was pared by 6 bases and J by 5 bases, with 10 bases between. The CDR3 is 12 residues long. Germline V gene sequence: CDR1 MDHEN, CDR2 SYDVKM.

This clone was counted a few times. This sequence joins TRBV4-2 and TRBJ2-7, with D unresolved. Germline-derived CDR1 and CDR2 are LGHNA and YNFKEQ. The CDR3 has 14 residues. V was pared by 1 base and J by 9 bases, with 16 bases between. CDR3 region: CASSQASSQDRQYF. In DNA form, the CDR3 reads TGTGCCAGCAGCCAAGCCTCCTCCCAGGATAGGCAGTACTTC.

V is TRBV13 and J is TRBJ1-1; D gene uncertain. Trimming removed 0 bases at V and 10 bases at J, with 12 bases between. This CDR3 is built from 13 residues. Germline V gene lookup returns CDR1 PRHDT and CDR2 FYEKMQ (reference sequence). For the CDR3, the DNA is TGTGCCAGCAGCTTAGGGCTAAACTATGCAGCTTTCTTT. Its translation: CASSLGLNYAAFF.

This sequence joins TRBV5-1 and TRBJ1-6; the D is unclear. This CDR3 comprises 14 residues. Germline lookup yields CDR1 SGHRS and CDR2 YFSETQ. Between the trimmed V and J ends, which lost 0 bases and 8 bases, there was a span of 9 bases. CDR3 protein: CASSLVGTDSPLHF. The CDR3 DNA is TGCGCCAGCAGCTTGGTCGGTACGGATTCACCCCTCCACTTT.

This clone was detected only a few times. This chain uses TRBV7-9 with TRBJ2-3, with D uncertain. V lost 1 base and J lost 5, with 7 bases in between. The CDR3 runs to 13 residues. Germline values: CDR1 SEHNR, CDR2 FQNEAQ (reference sequence). The CDR3 coding sequence is TGTGCCAGCAGCTTAGGAGGATTAGATACGCAGTATTTT. This sequence encodes CASSLGGLDTQYF.

The chain carries TRBV5-4 and TRBJ2-1, with TRBD2 identical over 14 bases. Trimming at V came to 4 bases and at J to 7 bases, leaving 16 bases not matched to a gene. The CDR3 runs 19 residues. Germline CDR1 SGHNT, CDR2 YYREEE (reference sequence). In DNA form, the CDR3 reads TGTGCCAGCAGCCCCCTGCGTGGGACTAGCGGGAGAGAAGGAAATGAGCAGTTCTTC. Its protein product is CASSPLRGTSGREGNEQFF.

The chain couples TRBV9 to TRBJ1-3; D is uncertain. This CDR3 is built from 17 residues. The germline V and J ends were trimmed by 0 bases and 5 bases, with 18 bases remaining between them. Germline CDR1 reads SGDLS; CDR2 reads YYNGEE. CDR3 sequence (DNA): TGTGCCAGCAGCGTAGAAGCCCCGGGTAGCGGTAGAAACACCATATATTTT. It codes for CASSVEAPGSGRNTIYF.

The chain carries TRBV30 and TRBJ2-3; unclear D gene. The CDR3 covers 13 residues. V was pared by 3 bases and J by 3 bases, with 10 bases between. CDR1 GTSNPN and CDR2 SVGIG come from the germline V gene (reference sequence). Here the CDR3 reads CAWSYEKTDTQYF. In DNA form, the CDR3 reads TGTGCCTGGAGCTACGAAAAAACAGATACGCAGTATTTT.

This sequence joins TRBV29-1 and TRBJ2-1; D possibly corresponds to TRBD2 (5 bases). The CDR3 is 12 amino acids. Germline loops: CDR1 SQVTM, CDR2 ANQGSEA. V lost 0 bases, J lost 8 bases, and 8 bases lay in between. CDR3 coding DNA: TGCAGCGTTGAAGAACTAGTCCATGAGCAGTTCTTC. Translation gives CSVEELVHEQFF.

This clone was detected only a few times. The chain joins TRBV2 to TRBJ2-2; D gene uncertain. The CDR3 covers 14 residues. Trimming shortened V by 3 bases and J by 4 bases, and 9 bases separated the two germline ends. CDR1 and CDR2 (germline): SNHLY, FYNNEI. CDR3 DNA sequence: TGTGCCAGCAGTGAGGTGGGCTCCACCGGGGAGCTGTTTTTT. It codes for CASSEVGSTGELFF.

This clone appeared a few times. The chain has TRBV7-9 and TRBJ2-2, with no clear D. This CDR3 contains 13 residues. Trimming stripped 5 bases from V and 4 bases from J, with 8 bases between. From germline, CDR1 is SEHNR and CDR2 FQNEAQ (reference sequence). Here the CDR3 reads CASSLLSTGELFF. The CDR3 DNA reads TGTGCCAGCAGCCTATTAAGCACCGGGGAGCTGTTTTTT. Supplemented by reference TRBV7-9 and TRBJ2-2, the full variable domain reads DTGVSQNPRHKITKRGQNVTFRCDPISEHNRLYWYRQTLGQGPEFLTYFQNEAQLEKSRLLSDRFSAERPKGSFSTLEIQRTEQGDSAMYLCASSLLSTGELFFGEGSRLTVL.

The chain has TRBV29-1 and TRBJ2-3; D unclear. The germline V and J ends were trimmed by 6 bases and 6 bases, with 10 bases remaining between them. Germline V lookup: CDR1 SQVTM, CDR2 ANQGSEA. This CDR3 comprises 11 residues. In DNA, the CDR3 is TGCAGCGTCGACGTGCGGGATACGCAGTATTTT. Translating it yields CSVDVRDTQYF.

This clone was counted between two and nine times. The genes are TRBV5-1 and TRBJ2-2; TRBD1 matches 10 bases. Germline values: CDR1 SGHRS, CDR2 YFSETQ. The CDR3 runs 15 residues. V lost 0 bases and J lost 4; bases outside the gene matches: 0. In nucleotides, the CDR3 is TGCGCCAGCAGCTTGGGACAGGGGGCCACCGGGGAGCTGTTTTTT. It yields the protein CASSLGQGATGELFF. The variable domain in full, with the rest retrieved from reference TRBV5-1 and TRBJ2-2, is KAGVTQTPRYLIKTRGQQVTLSCSPISGHRSVSWYQQTPGQGLQFLFEYFSETQRNKGNFPGRFSGRQFSNSRSEMNVSTLELGDSALYLCASSLGQGATGELFFGEGSRLTVL.

The genes are TRBV30 and TRBJ2-1; D is unresolved. Germline lookup yields CDR1 GTSNPN and CDR2 SVGIG (reference sequence). The CDR3 has 14 amino acids. Trimming took 2 bases from V and 0 from J, leaving 8 bases between them. CDR3 amino acids: CAWSRSSSYNEQFF. In DNA, the CDR3 is TGTGCCTGGAGTCGTAGTAGCTCCTACAATGAGCAGTTCTTC.

This clone was seen more than once but under ten times. This chain uses TRBV6-5 with TRBJ1-2; D is unclear. Trimming left V 7 bases short and J 6 bases short, with 12 bases between. CDR3 length: 12 residues. The germline gives CDR1 MNHEY, CDR2 SVGAGI. The CDR3 sequence: CASTSGRNGYTF. The CDR3 bases are TGTGCCAGCACGTCGGGCAGAAATGGCTACACCTTC.

This clone was recorded a few times. The gene calls are TRBV29-1 and TRBJ1-4; D is possibly TRBD1 (5 bases). Germline CDR1 reads SQVTM; CDR2 reads ANQGSEA. The germline V and J ends were trimmed by 6 bases and 7 bases, with 9 bases remaining between them. The CDR3 consists of 11 residues. The CDR3, as DNA: TGCAGCGTCGGTCAGGGTGAAAAACTGTTTTTT. It is translated as CSVGQGEKLFF.

The chain combines TRBV6-5 with TRBJ1-2; D is perhaps TRBD1 (5 bases). V lost 5 bases and J 4 bases, leaving 14 bases between the germline ends. The CDR3 extends over 14 amino acids. The germline CDR1 and CDR2 sequences are MNHEY and SVGAGI. The CDR3 bases are TGTGCCAGCAGTCGACAGACCTGGGGCTATGGCTACACCTTC. It yields the protein CASSRQTWGYGYTF.

V is TRBV30 and J is TRBJ2-7; D is undetermined. The CDR3 contains 13 residues. Looked up from germline, CDR1 is GTSNPN and CDR2 is SVGIG (reference sequence). V lost 0 bases to trimming and J lost 6 bases, with 12 bases between them. The CDR3 DNA follows: TGTGCCTGGAGTGTACAAGCAGTCGCCGAGCAGTACTTC. The encoded protein is CAWSVQAVAEQYF.

The V and J genes are TRBV7-9 and TRBJ1-4; D is unclear. The V gene's germline CDR1 is SEHNR and CDR2 FQNEAQ (reference sequence). The CDR3 length is 15 residues. V dropped 2 bases and J dropped 3 bases, with 10 bases sitting between them. The CDR3 region has the DNA TGTGCCAGCAGCTTACCCCAGACTGCTAATGAAAAACTGTTTTTT. This gives the protein CASSLPQTANEKLFF. Complete variable domain (other parts from reference TRBV7-9 and TRBJ1-4): DTGVSQNPRHKITKRGQNVTFRCDPISEHNRLYWYRQTLGQGPEFLTYFQNEAQLEKSRLLSDRFSAERPKGSFSTLEIQRTEQGDSAMYLCASSLPQTANEKLFFGSGTQLSVL.

The chain couples TRBV7-8 to TRBJ1-1, with 10 positions matching TRBD1. There are 14 residues in the CDR3. Germline V gene sequence: CDR1 SGHVS, CDR2 FQNEAQ. The V and J ends lost 1 base and 10 bases, in that order; junction bases with no gene match: 6. The CDR3 protein is CASSLESGTGVAFF. In nucleotides, the CDR3 is TGTGCCAGCAGCTTAGAGTCCGGGACAGGGGTAGCTTTCTTT. Looking up the rest from reference TRBV7-8 and TRBJ1-1 gives the full variable domain: GAGVSQSPRYKVAKRGQDVALRCDPISGHVSLFWYQQALGQGPEFLTYFQNEAQLDKSGLPSDRFFAERPEGSVSTLKIQRTQQEDSAVYLCASSLESGTGVAFFGQGTRLTVV.

This chain connects TRBV11-2 to TRBJ2-7, with TRBD1 matching over 7 bases. The germline V gene has CDR1 SGHAT and CDR2 FQNNGV. J gave up 3 bases and V 5 bases, and 4 bases lay outside the gene matches. This CDR3 region has 13 residues. This CDR3 is CASSRGQLYEQYF. The CDR3 DNA follows: TGTGCCAGCAGCCGGGGACAGCTCTACGAGCAGTACTTC.

The rearrangement joins TRBV29-1 to TRBJ2-7; 9 positions match TRBD2. Unmatched junction bases numbered 5, after V lost 7 bases and J lost 1 base. Per germline, CDR1 SQVTM and CDR2 ANQGSEA. The CDR3 has 13 amino acids. For the CDR3, the DNA is TGCAGCGCTACGGCGGGAGGGTCCTACGAGCAGTACTTC. Translated: CSATAGGSYEQYF.

The V and J genes are TRBV6-5 and TRBJ1-5, with unresolved D. CDR3 length equals 13 residues. Trimming stripped 5 bases from V and 7 bases from J, with 12 bases between. Germline CDR1 is MNHEY and CDR2 is SVGAGI. CDR3 region: CASSRLPEQPQHF. The CDR3 DNA follows: TGTGCCAGCAGTCGACTCCCAGAGCAGCCCCAGCATTTT.

This clone has more than one count but fewer than ten. The chain joins TRBV7-2 to TRBJ1-1; tentative D call: TRBD1 (6 bases). The V end lost 7 bases, the J end lost 1 base, and 13 bases lay between the germline ends. Germline V gives CDR1 SGHTA, CDR2 FQGNSA. The CDR3 is 14 residues long. CDR3 protein: CASTEGGANTEAFF. CDR3 sequence (DNA): TGTGCCAGCACCGAGGGGGGCGCGAACACTGAAGCTTTCTTT. The full variable domain, its missing parts supplied by reference TRBV7-2 and TRBJ1-1, is GAGVSQSPSNKVTEKGKDVELRCDPISGHTALYWYRQSLGQGLEFLIYFQGNSAPDKSGLPSDRFSAERTGGSVSTLTIQRTQQEDSAVYLCASTEGGANTEAFFGQGTRLTVV.